This passage covers 8 T cell receptor beta chains from one sample sequenced in a study of CD8+CD57+ T cells in acquired aplastic anemia. CDR3 and TCR beta VDJ profiling relied on genomic DNA as the template. TCRdb re-derived calls from the reads in MiXCR, one entry per CDR3 protein. Among some 140,000 distinct CDR3 sequences listed, 35% to 50% were seen once. Source material: sorted CD4+, CD8+, or CD8+CD57+ T cells (not recorded which) from PBMCs. These receptor sequences come from a human donor in good health, serving as a control.

This clonotype has only a few counts. The V call is TRBV4-1, the J call TRBJ1-4, with unresolved D. The CDR3 extends over 16 amino acids. The V end was cut by 1 base, the J end by 3 bases, with 12 bases between. Germline CDR1 and CDR2: MGHRA and YSYEKL. This CDR3 is CASSQGWLRSNEKLFF. CDR3 nucleotide sequence: TGCGCCAGCAGCCAAGGCTGGCTGCGGTCTAATGAAAAACTGTTTTTT.

This clonotype was seen a handful of times. This chain links TRBV15 with TRBJ1-1; D call uncertain. The ends were cut back, 8 bases at V and 1 base at J, with 14 bases in the middle. There are 14 residues in the CDR3. Per germline, CDR1 LNHNV and CDR2 YYDKDF (reference sequence). CDR3: CATEGLEANTEAFF. DNA of the CDR3: TGTGCCACCGAAGGTCTTGAGGCGAACACTGAAGCTTTCTTT.

This clonotype was seen ten or more times. V gene TRBV14 combines with J gene TRBJ2-5; no reliable D call. CDR1 SGHDN and CDR2 FVKESK come from the germline V gene. V lost 3 bases to trimming and J lost 5 bases, with 16 bases between them. The CDR3 totals 15 residues. The CDR3 bases are TGTGCCAGCAGCCAGAGGTTGAACTCGCGGGAGACCCAGTACTTC. Amino acid sequence: CASSQRLNSRETQYF. Using reference TRBV14 and TRBJ2-5 for the parts outside the CDR3, the full variable domain is EAGVTQFPSHSVIEKGQTVTLRCDPISGHDNLYWYRRVMGKEIKFLLHFVKESKQDESGMPNNRFLAERTGGTYSTLKVQPAELEDSGVYFCASSQRLNSRETQYFGPGTRLLVL.

This clonotype was counted at least ten times. V and J are TRBV6-4 and TRBJ1-6, with D uncertain. V was cut by 0 bases and J by 2 bases, with 2 bases left in between. The CDR3 runs 14 residues. Germline V gene data show CDR1 as MRHNA and CDR2 as SNTAGT. The CDR3 DNA reads TGTGCCAGCAGTGACTCAGCCTATAATTCACCCCTCCACTTT. Translated: CASSDSAYNSPLHF.

This chain joins TRBV5-1 and TRBJ2-2, with 9 bases that match TRBD1. V lost 4 bases, J lost 7 bases, and 11 bases stayed unmatched. CDR1 and CDR2 from the germline V gene are SGHRS and YFSETQ. This CDR3 is 16 amino acids long. The CDR3 coding sequence is TGCGCCAGCAGCCTCCGGGACAGGGTTTTGGTCGGGGAGCTGTTTTTT. This gives the protein CASSLRDRVLVGELFF.

This clonotype was observed a few times. The chain recombines TRBV11-3 with TRBJ1-5; possible D gene TRBD1, 6 bases. Germline V gene lookup returns CDR1 SGHNT and CDR2 YENEEA. This CDR3 has 13 amino acids. V lost 4 bases, J lost 7 bases, and 11 bases lay in between. The DNA for the CDR3 is TGTGCCAGCAGCTCAGGGGCCGGGCAGCCCCAGCATTTT. Amino acids: CASSSGAGQPQHF.

The chain recombines TRBV12-3 or TRBV12-4 with TRBJ2-7; D call uncertain. The CDR3 sequence is 12 residues long. The germline V and J ends were trimmed by 3 bases and 6 bases, with 9 bases remaining between them. CDR3: CASSFFRVEQYF. In DNA, the CDR3 is TGTGCCAGCAGTTTTTTCCGGGTCGAGCAGTACTTC.

J is TRBJ2-2 and V is TRBV12-5; possible D gene TRBD1, 6 bases. The CDR3 extends over 15 amino acids. V was clipped by 2 bases and J by 5 bases, with 12 bases between them. The germline CDR1 and CDR2 sequences are LGHNT and FRNRAP. CDR3 nucleotides: TGTGCTAGTGGTTTGTTTCAGGGGAGAACCGGGGAGCTGTTTTTT. Its translation is CASGLFQGRTGELFF.